This TCR beta chain derives from a study of lymphopenia after photon versus proton radiotherapy. General study results and limits: In patients who died, overall survival fell as post-nadir TCR diversity dropped more. Survival link was tested only in deceased patients; proton benefit remains a possibility.

In this sample, this clone turned up a few times. Its antigen is not identified. Some clones are missing from TCRdb's copy, which holds only in-frame ones; the method was immunoSEQ multiplex PCR. Counted here are some 30,000 clones, under 90% occurring once; the ten biggest clones make up roughly 15%. Germline CDR1 reads SNHLY; CDR2 reads FYNNEI. J was trimmed by 2 bases and V by 4 bases; bases with no gene match: 3. The CDR3 consists of 14 residues. V gene TRBV2 combines with J gene TRBJ1-2; 8 positions agree with TRBD1. The receptor was derived from a woman aged 70 to 79 with pancreatic cancer. The material sequenced was peripheral blood, taken from a patient treated with proton-based radiotherapy. The CDR3 DNA reads as TGTGCCAGCAGTGGACAGGGGAGGAACTATGGCTACACCTTC. This sequence encodes CASSGQGRNYGYTF.